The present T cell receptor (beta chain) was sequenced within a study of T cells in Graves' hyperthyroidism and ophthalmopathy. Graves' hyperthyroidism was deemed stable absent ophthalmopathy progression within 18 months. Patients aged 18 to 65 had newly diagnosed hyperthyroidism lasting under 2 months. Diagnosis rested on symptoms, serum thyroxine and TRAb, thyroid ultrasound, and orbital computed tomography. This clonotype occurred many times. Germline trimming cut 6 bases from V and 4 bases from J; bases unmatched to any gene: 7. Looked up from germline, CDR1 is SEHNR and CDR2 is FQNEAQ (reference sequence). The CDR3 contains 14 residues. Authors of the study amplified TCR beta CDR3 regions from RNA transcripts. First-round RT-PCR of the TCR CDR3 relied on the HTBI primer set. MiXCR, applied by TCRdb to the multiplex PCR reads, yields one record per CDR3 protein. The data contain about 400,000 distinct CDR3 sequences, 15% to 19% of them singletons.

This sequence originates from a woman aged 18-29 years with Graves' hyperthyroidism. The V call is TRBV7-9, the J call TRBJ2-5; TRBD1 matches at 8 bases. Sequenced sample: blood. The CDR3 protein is CASRSRGQAETQYF. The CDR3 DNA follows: TGTGCCAGCAGATCCAGGGGGCAGGCAGAGACCCAGTACTTC.